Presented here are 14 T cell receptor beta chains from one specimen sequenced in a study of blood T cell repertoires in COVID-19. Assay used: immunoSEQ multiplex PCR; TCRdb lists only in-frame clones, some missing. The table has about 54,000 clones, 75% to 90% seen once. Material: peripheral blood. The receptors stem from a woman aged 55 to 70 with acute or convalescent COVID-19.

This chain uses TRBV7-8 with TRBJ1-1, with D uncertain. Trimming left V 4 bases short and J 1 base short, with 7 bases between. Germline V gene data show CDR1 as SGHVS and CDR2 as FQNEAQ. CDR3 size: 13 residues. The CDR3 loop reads CASSYTSNTEAFF. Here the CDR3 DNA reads TGTGCCAGCAGCTATACATCGAACACTGAAGCTTTCTTT. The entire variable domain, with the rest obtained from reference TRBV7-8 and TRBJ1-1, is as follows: GAGVSQSPRYKVAKRGQDVALRCDPISGHVSLFWYQQALGQGPEFLTYFQNEAQLDKSGLPSDRFFAERPEGSVSTLKIQRTQQEDSAVYLCASSYTSNTEAFFGQGTRLTVV.

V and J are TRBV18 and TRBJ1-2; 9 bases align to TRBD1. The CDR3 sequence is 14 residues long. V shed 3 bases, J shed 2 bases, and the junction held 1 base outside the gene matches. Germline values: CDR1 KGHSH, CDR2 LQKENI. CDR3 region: CASSPGQGNYGYTF. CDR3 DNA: TGTGCCAGCTCACCGGGACAGGGCAACTATGGCTACACCTTC.

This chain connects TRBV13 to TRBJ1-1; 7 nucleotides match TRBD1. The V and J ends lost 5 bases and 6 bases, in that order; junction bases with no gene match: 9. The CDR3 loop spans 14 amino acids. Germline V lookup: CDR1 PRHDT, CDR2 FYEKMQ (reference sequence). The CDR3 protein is CASSTRDRFAEAFF. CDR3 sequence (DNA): TGTGCCAGCAGCACGAGGGACAGATTCGCTGAAGCTTTCTTT.

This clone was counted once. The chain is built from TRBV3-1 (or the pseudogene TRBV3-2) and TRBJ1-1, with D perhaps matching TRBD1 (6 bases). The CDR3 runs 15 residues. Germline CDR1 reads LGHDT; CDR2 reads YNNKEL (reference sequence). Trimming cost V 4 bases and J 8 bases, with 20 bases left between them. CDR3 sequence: CASSPPGHTNREAFF. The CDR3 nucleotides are TGTGCCAGCAGCCCCCCGGGACATACGAACAGGGAAGCTTTCTTT.

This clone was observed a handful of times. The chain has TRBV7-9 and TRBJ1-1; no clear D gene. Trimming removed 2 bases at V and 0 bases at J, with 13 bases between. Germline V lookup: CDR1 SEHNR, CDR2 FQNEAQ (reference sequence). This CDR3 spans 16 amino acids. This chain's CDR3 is CASSLYRATLNTEAFF. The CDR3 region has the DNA TGTGCCAGCAGCTTATACAGAGCTACACTGAACACTGAAGCTTTCTTT.

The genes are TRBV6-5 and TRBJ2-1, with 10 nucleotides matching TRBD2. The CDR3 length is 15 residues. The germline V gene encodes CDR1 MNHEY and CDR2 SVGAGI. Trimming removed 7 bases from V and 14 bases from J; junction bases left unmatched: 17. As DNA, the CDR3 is TGTGCCAGCACCTCCGGTGGAGCGGGGGGGCGGTCTGAGTTCTTC. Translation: CASTSGGAGGRSEFF.

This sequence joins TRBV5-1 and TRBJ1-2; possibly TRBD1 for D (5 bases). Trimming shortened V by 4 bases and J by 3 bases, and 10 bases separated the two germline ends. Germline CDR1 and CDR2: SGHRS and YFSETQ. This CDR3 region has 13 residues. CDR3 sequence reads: CASSDGQYYGYTF. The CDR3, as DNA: TGCGCCAGCAGCGACGGACAATACTATGGCTACACCTTC.

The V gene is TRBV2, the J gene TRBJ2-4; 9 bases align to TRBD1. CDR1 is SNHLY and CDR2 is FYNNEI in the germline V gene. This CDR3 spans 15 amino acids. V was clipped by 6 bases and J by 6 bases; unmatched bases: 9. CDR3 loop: CASRSDTGGRNIQYF. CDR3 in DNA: TGTGCCAGCAGATCGGATACAGGGGGCAGAAACATTCAGTACTTC.

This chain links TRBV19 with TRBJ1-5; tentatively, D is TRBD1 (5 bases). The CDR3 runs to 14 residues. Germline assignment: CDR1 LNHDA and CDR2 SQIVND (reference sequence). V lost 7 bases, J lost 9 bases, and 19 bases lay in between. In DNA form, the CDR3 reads TGTGCCAGTACCCCGGGGGGACTGACGGGGCCCCAGCATTTT. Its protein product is CASTPGGLTGPQHF. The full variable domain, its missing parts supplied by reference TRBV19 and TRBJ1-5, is DGGITQSPKYLFRKEGQNVTLSCEQNLNHDAMYWYRQDPGQGLRLIYYSQIVNDFQKGDIAEGYSVSREKKESFPLTVTSAQKNPTAFYLCASTPGGLTGPQHFGDGTRLSIL.

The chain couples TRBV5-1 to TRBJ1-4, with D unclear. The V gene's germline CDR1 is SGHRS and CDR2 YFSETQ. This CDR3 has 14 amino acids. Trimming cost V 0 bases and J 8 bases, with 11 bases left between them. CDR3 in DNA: TGCGCCAGCAGCTTGGGCGGGCCTGAGGAAAAACTGTTTTTT. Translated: CASSLGGPEEKLFF. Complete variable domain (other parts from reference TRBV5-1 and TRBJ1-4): KAGVTQTPRYLIKTRGQQVTLSCSPISGHRSVSWYQQTPGQGLQFLFEYFSETQRNKGNFPGRFSGRQFSNSRSEMNVSTLELGDSALYLCASSLGGPEEKLFFGSGTQLSVL.

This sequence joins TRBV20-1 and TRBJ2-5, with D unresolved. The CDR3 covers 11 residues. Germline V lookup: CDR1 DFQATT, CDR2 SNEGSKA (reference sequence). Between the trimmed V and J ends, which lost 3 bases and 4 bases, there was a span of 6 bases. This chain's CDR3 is CSARERETQYF. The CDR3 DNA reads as TGCAGTGCTAGGGAGCGAGAGACCCAGTACTTC.

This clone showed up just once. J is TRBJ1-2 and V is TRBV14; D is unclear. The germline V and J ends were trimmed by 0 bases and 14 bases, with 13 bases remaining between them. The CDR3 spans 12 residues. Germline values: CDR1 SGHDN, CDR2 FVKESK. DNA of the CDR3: TGTGCCAGCAGCCAAGATTGGTCATTGCGAACCTTC. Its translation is CASSQDWSLRTF.

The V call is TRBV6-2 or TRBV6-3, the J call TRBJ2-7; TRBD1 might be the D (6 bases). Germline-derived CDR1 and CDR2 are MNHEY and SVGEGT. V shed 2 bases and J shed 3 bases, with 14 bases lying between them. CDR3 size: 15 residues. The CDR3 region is CASSYGEDSYYEQYF. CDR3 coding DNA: TGTGCCAGCAGTTACGGAGAGGACAGCTACTACGAGCAGTACTTC.

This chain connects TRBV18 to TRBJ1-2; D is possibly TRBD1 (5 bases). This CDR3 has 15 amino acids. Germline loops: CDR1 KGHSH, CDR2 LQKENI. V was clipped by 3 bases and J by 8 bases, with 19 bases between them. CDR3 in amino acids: CASSPTDGRGVGYTF. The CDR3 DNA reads TGTGCCAGCTCACCGACCGACGGTCGGGGGGTCGGCTACACCTTC.